This is a list of T cell receptor beta chains from one sample in a study of blood T cell repertoires in COVID-19. Only in-frame clones appear in the TCRdb table, and some are missing; sequencing was by immunoSEQ multiplex PCR. The repertoire consists of some 100,000 clones, with approximately 90% occurring once and the leading ten covering roughly 0.88%. Sample: peripheral blood. These receptors all stem from a man in his sixties with acute or convalescent COVID-19. Each CDR3 is given with its conserved first and last residue. D genes are given only for firm matches. Where a row states a size, it is once, few, many or the class of an expanded clone; other rows omit it.

clone size: .; J gene: TRBJ1-1; D gene: .; V gene: TRBV15; CDR3 DNA: TGTGCCACCAGCAGATTCAAGGGCGGGGCGACTGAAGCTTTCTTT; CDR3 protein: CATSRFKGGATEAFF
clone size: few; J gene: TRBJ2-2; D gene: TRBD2; V gene: TRBV6-2/TRBV6-3; CDR3 DNA: TGTGCCAGCAGCAGACTAGCGGGAGTCCCCGGGGAGCTGTTTTTT; CDR3 protein: CASSRLAGVPGELFF
clone size: .; J gene: TRBJ2-4; D gene: TRBD1; V gene: TRBV5-5; CDR3 DNA: TGTGCCAGCAGTTTGGCCCCCACAGGGGTGGCAAACATTCAGTACTTC; CDR3 protein: CASSLAPTGVANIQYF
clone size: .; J gene: TRBJ1-1; D gene: .; V gene: TRBV5-6; CDR3 DNA: TGTGCCAGCAGCTTGGCGAGCGATTACACTGAAGCTTTCTTT; CDR3 protein: CASSLASDYTEAFF
clone size: once; J gene: TRBJ2-5; D gene: TRBD1; V gene: TRBV5-1; CDR3 DNA: TGCGCCAGCAGCCCGACAGGGCAAGAGACCCAGTACTTC; CDR3 protein: CASSPTGQETQYF
clone size: .; J gene: TRBJ2-1; D gene: TRBD1; V gene: TRBV6-5; CDR3 DNA: TGTGCCAGCAGTTCCCCGGGACAGAGGTACAATGAGCAGTTCTTC; CDR3 protein: CASSSPGQRYNEQFF
clone size: .; J gene: TRBJ1-3; D gene: TRBD1; V gene: TRBV10-3; CDR3 DNA: TGTGCCACCGACAAAACAGGGGATGGAAACACCATATATTTT; CDR3 protein: CATDKTGDGNTIYF
clone size: .; J gene: TRBJ2-1; D gene: .; V gene: TRBV19; CDR3 DNA: TGTGCCAGTAGTATAGACAGGGGTGATGAGCAGTTCTTC; CDR3 protein: CASSIDRGDEQFF
clone size: .; J gene: TRBJ2-7; D gene: TRBD1; V gene: TRBV19; CDR3 DNA: TGTGCCAGTAGCAGAATTCGCGTTACCGGGACAGGGATTCGCTCCTACGAGCAGTACTTC; CDR3 protein: CASSRIRVTGTGIRSYEQYF
clone size: .; J gene: TRBJ1-2; D gene: TRBD1; V gene: TRBV28; CDR3 DNA: TGTGCCAGCAGTTCTACGATAGGGACAGGGGAAGGCTACACCTTC; CDR3 protein: CASSSTIGTGEGYTF
clone size: once; J gene: TRBJ2-2; D gene: TRBD2; V gene: TRBV11-3; CDR3 DNA: TGTGCCAGCAGCCTTTTGGGACTAGCGGGAGGATTCACCGGGGAGCTGTTTTTT; CDR3 protein: CASSLLGLAGGFTGELFF
clone size: .; J gene: TRBJ2-3; D gene: .; V gene: TRBV5-1; CDR3 DNA: TGCGCCAGCAGCTTGGGAGCTAGCACAGATACGCAGTATTTT; CDR3 protein: CASSLGASTDTQYF
clone size: .; J gene: TRBJ2-2; D gene: TRBD2; V gene: TRBV7-3; CDR3 DNA: TGTGCCAGCAACCCCTCGGGAGGGGGACGGACCGGGGAGCTGTTTTTT; CDR3 protein: CASNPSGGGRTGELFF
clone size: few; J gene: TRBJ1-2; D gene: .; V gene: TRBV9; CDR3 DNA: TGTGCCAGCAGCGAAGAGACAGGATCCCTTAACTATGGCTACACCTTC; CDR3 protein: CASSEETGSLNYGYTF
clone size: .; J gene: TRBJ1-2; D gene: TRBD1; V gene: TRBV30; CDR3 DNA: TGTGCCTGTCCCGGGACAGGGGGTTCGGGTAGCTATGGCTACACCTTC; CDR3 protein: CACPGTGGSGSYGYTF
clone size: .; J gene: TRBJ1-1; D gene: TRBD1; V gene: TRBV28; CDR3 DNA: TGTGCCAGCAGTGGGGGACAGATGAACACTGAAGCTTTCTTT; CDR3 protein: CASSGGQMNTEAFF
clone size: .; J gene: TRBJ2-3; D gene: TRBD1; V gene: TRBV5-8; CDR3 DNA: TGTGCCAGCAGCTTTATCAGGGGGCCAGGGGATACGCAGTATTTT; CDR3 protein: CASSFIRGPGDTQYF
clone size: .; J gene: TRBJ2-5; D gene: TRBD1; V gene: TRBV6-5; CDR3 DNA: TGTGCCAGCAGTTCCTCCCGGGACAGTGAAGAGACCCAGTACTTC; CDR3 protein: CASSSSRDSEETQYF
clone size: .; J gene: TRBJ2-7; D gene: TRBD2; V gene: TRBV5-1; CDR3 DNA: TGCGCCAGCAGCCCGACTAGCGGGACGGGAGTAAGCGAGCAGTACTTC; CDR3 protein: CASSPTSGTGVSEQYF